This passage covers 23 T cell receptor beta chains from one sample sequenced in a study of blood T cell repertoires in COVID-19. The assay was immunoSEQ multiplex PCR, and TCRdb's table has in-frame clones only and misses some. The sample records tens of thousands of clones, about 82% being singletons. Sequenced sample: peripheral blood. These receptor sequences come from a man in his 70s with acute or convalescent COVID-19.

The V gene is TRBV24-1, the J gene TRBJ1-5, with D maybe TRBD1 (5 bases). Per germline, CDR1 KGHDR and CDR2 SFDVKD. V lost 3 bases to trimming and J lost 0 bases, with 26 bases between them. The CDR3 extends over 21 amino acids. As DNA, the CDR3 is TGTGCCACCAGTGATCCATGGGGGGACCTAACAGACATTTATAGCAATCAGCCCCAGCATTTT. This encodes CATSDPWGDLTDIYSNQPQHF.

This chain connects TRBV19 to TRBJ1-2; D is unresolved. CDR1 LNHDA and CDR2 SQIVND come from the germline V gene (reference sequence). The CDR3 is 15 amino acids. V lost 3 bases and J lost 2, with 13 bases in between. The CDR3 nucleotides read TGTGCCAGTAGTATCCGGACGGGAATGAACTATGGCTACACCTTC. Its translation: CASSIRTGMNYGYTF.

The gene calls are TRBV6-1 and TRBJ2-7; TRBD2 matches at 7 bases. After removal of 0 bases from V and 5 bases from J, the junction contained 10 bases not matched to a gene. Germline loops: CDR1 MNHNS, CDR2 SASEGT. The CDR3 covers 16 residues. CDR3 in DNA: TGTGCCAGCAGTGAAGCTCCCCCGGGACGGGGGGACGAGCAGTACTTC. It codes for CASSEAPPGRGDEQYF.

The V call is TRBV28, the J call TRBJ2-7, with D perhaps TRBD1 (6 bases). V lost 7 bases, J lost 6 bases, and 22 bases lay in between. The CDR3 runs to 15 residues. From germline, CDR1 is MDHEN and CDR2 SYDVKM. The CDR3 sequence: CASTSIGQGNFEQYF. DNA for the CDR3: TGTGCCAGCACCTCCATCGGGCAGGGGAACTTCGAGCAGTACTTC.

This chain uses TRBV19 with TRBJ2-1, with D tentatively TRBD1 (6 bases). V gave up 3 bases and J gave up 0 bases, with 15 bases separating them. Per germline, CDR1 LNHDA and CDR2 SQIVND (reference sequence). The CDR3 contains 17 residues. The CDR3 DNA sequence: TGTGCCAGTAGTATGGAGGACAGTTCAATCTCCTACAATGAGCAGTTCTTC. Encoded protein: CASSMEDSSISYNEQFF.

The V call is TRBV6-5, the J call TRBJ1-6; a possible D gene is TRBD1 (5 bases). This CDR3 spans 13 amino acids. Trimming took off 6 bases at V and 5 bases at J, with 8 bases between the two ends. Germline loops: CDR1 MNHEY, CDR2 SVGAGI. CDR3 amino acids: CASSRADNSPLHF. Written as DNA, the CDR3 is TGTGCCAGCAGCAGGGCGGATAATTCACCCCTCCACTTT.

This chain joins TRBV11-2 and TRBJ2-3; D ambiguous. Germline V gene sequence: CDR1 SGHAT, CDR2 FQNNGV. Between the trimmed V and J ends, which lost 6 bases and 1 base, there was a span of 14 bases. This CDR3 comprises 15 residues. The CDR3 is CASRQQPWGTDTQYF. CDR3 in DNA: TGTGCCAGCAGACAACAGCCGTGGGGCACAGATACGCAGTATTTT.

The chain has TRBV7-9 and TRBJ2-3; TRBD2 aligns across 7 bases. Germline V gene data show CDR1 as SEHNR and CDR2 as FQNEAQ (reference sequence). The CDR3 totals 14 residues. J lost 4 bases, V lost 6 bases, and 7 bases had no gene match. CDR3 sequence (DNA): TGTGCCAGCAGGGGAGGGACGAGGGCAGATACGCAGTATTTT. Translating it yields CASRGGTRADTQYF.

The chain is built from TRBV18 and TRBJ1-5; D gene uncertain. V was clipped by 2 bases and J by 9 bases, with 11 bases between them. The germline CDR1 and CDR2 sequences are KGHSH and LQKENI. The CDR3 totals 13 residues. The chain's CDR3 is CASSPETLGPQHF. The CDR3 nucleotides are TGTGCCAGCTCACCAGAGACCCTAGGGCCCCAGCATTTT.

In its sample, this clone was seen once. The chain employs TRBV6-5 and TRBJ2-6; the match to TRBD1 covers 8 bases. Losses at the gene ends were 6 bases for V and 2 bases for J; bases not matched to a gene: 3. The CDR3 is 15 amino acids. The germline CDR1 and CDR2 sequences are MNHEY and SVGAGI. CDR3 nucleotide sequence: TGTGCCAGCAGCTTACAGGGGGCTGGGGCCAACGTCCTGACTTTC. It translates to CASSLQGAGANVLTF.

V is TRBV4-2 and J is TRBJ2-3; D gene unclear. The CDR3 is 14 residues long. The germline V and J ends were trimmed by 1 base and 2 bases, with 7 bases remaining between them. Germline-derived CDR1 and CDR2 are LGHNA and YNFKEQ. CDR3 in DNA: TGTGCCAGCAGCCAAGGGTTAGACACAGATACGCAGTATTTT. Its translation: CASSQGLDTDTQYF.

The chain employs TRBV2 and TRBJ2-5; 8 bases map to TRBD2. Germline V gene data show CDR1 as SNHLY and CDR2 as FYNNEI. There are 15 residues in the CDR3. The ends lost 6 bases at V and 5 bases at J; junction bases unmatched: 11. CDR3 amino acids: CASSVGGGRGETQYF. CDR3 coding DNA: TGTGCCAGCAGCGTGGGCGGGGGGCGCGGGGAGACCCAGTACTTC.

The CDR3, as DNA: TGTGCCAGCAGTTTCGGGGGCAATGAGCAGTTCTTC. Translating it yields CASSFGGNEQFF. The rearrangement joins TRBV12-3 or TRBV12-4 to TRBJ2-1; a weak D match, TRBD2 (6 bases). The CDR3 spans 12 residues. V was trimmed by 3 bases and J by 6 bases, leaving 6 bases between them.

The rearrangement links TRBV2 to TRBJ1-2; D is uncertain. V was pared by 6 bases and J by 4 bases, with 9 bases between. The CDR3 is made up of 12 amino acids. Germline V lookup: CDR1 SNHLY, CDR2 FYNNEI. This CDR3 is CASRSSGYGYTF. CDR3 nucleotide sequence: TGTGCCAGCAGATCTAGCGGCTATGGCTACACCTTC.

The rearrangement joins TRBV2 to TRBJ1-5, with 8 bases identical to TRBD1. Germline CDR1 reads SNHLY; CDR2 reads FYNNEI. J lost 7 bases, V lost 6 bases, and 5 bases had no gene match. The length of the CDR3 is 13 residues. The CDR3 here is CASSLTGGQPQHF. Written as DNA, the CDR3 is TGTGCCAGCAGCCTAACAGGGGGACAGCCCCAGCATTTT.

This sequence joins TRBV3-1 (or the pseudogene TRBV3-2) and TRBJ2-5; D perhaps matches TRBD2 (5 bases). Trimming removed 1 base from V and 5 bases from J, with 20 bases in between. The CDR3 totals 17 residues. Germline V gene data show CDR1 as LGHDT and CDR2 as YNNKEL (reference sequence). The CDR3 sequence: CASSQVGAGTMRETQYF. The DNA of the CDR3 is TGTGCCAGCAGCCAAGTCGGCGCGGGCACAATGAGGGAGACCCAGTACTTC.

Here the CDR3 reads CASSSFLGTDQPQHF. CDR3 DNA: TGTGCCAGCAGTTCCTTCCTCGGGACAGATCAGCCCCAGCATTTT. V gene TRBV6-5 combines with J gene TRBJ1-5; 7 nucleotides match TRBD1. With V trimmed by 4 bases and J by 5 bases, 8 bases remained unmatched. The CDR3 has 15 residues. Germline CDR1 reads MNHEY; CDR2 reads SVGAGI.

The chain is built from TRBV6-5 and TRBJ1-1, with a possible D match to TRBD1 (5 bases). Per germline, CDR1 MNHEY and CDR2 SVGAGI. The CDR3 runs to 13 residues. V was cut by 8 bases and J by 5 bases, with 15 bases left in between. CDR3 amino acids: CASAGLSGTEAFF. The CDR3 nucleotides read TGTGCCAGCGCGGGACTCAGTGGGACTGAAGCTTTCTTT.

This clone appeared a single time. The rearrangement uses TRBV24-1 and TRBJ2-2; TRBD1 matches at 8 bases. Trimming at V came to 4 bases and at J to 5 bases, leaving 5 bases not matched to a gene. The CDR3 is made up of 15 amino acids. CDR1 is KGHDR, CDR2 SFDVKD, per germline. CDR3 in DNA: TGTGCCACCAGTGACCCACGGACAGGGACCGGGGAGCTGTTTTTT. This encodes CATSDPRTGTGELFF.

V usage is TRBV7-8 and J usage is TRBJ2-7; 7 positions agree with TRBD1. The junction had 9 bases not matched to a gene; V was cut back by 5 bases and J by 2 bases. Germline assignment: CDR1 SGHVS and CDR2 FQNEAQ. This CDR3 comprises 15 residues. The CDR3 spells CASSPQDRPTYEQYF. The CDR3 DNA follows: TGTGCCAGCAGCCCTCAGGACAGGCCGACCTACGAGCAGTACTTC.

This clone appeared a few times. The chain is built from TRBV4-1 and TRBJ2-2; 7 nucleotides match TRBD1. CDR1 is MGHRA and CDR2 is YSYEKL in the germline V gene. The CDR3 has 16 amino acids. V lost 3 bases and J lost 6; bases outside the gene matches: 10. The CDR3, as DNA: TGCGCCAGCAGCCAGTACGACAGGGCCTTGGCCGGGGAGCTGTTTTTT. It is translated as CASSQYDRALAGELFF.

V and J are TRBV4-1 and TRBJ1-2; D is uncertain. CDR3 length: 15 residues. V lost 0 bases and J lost 4, with 12 bases in between. Germline V lookup: CDR1 MGHRA, CDR2 YSYEKL. DNA of the CDR3: TGCGCCAGCAGCCAAGATTCCTCAGGCCCCTATGGCTACACCTTC. It is translated as CASSQDSSGPYGYTF.

The chain employs TRBV6-5 and TRBJ1-2; D perhaps matches TRBD1 (6 bases). The CDR3 totals 14 residues. Germline V gene lookup returns CDR1 MNHEY and CDR2 SVGAGI. V was shortened by 2 bases and J by 9 bases, with 16 bases between the two germline ends. CDR3 loop: CASSYRGGGFSYTF. The CDR3 region has the DNA TGTGCCAGCAGTTACCGGGGGGGCGGCTTTAGCTACACCTTC.